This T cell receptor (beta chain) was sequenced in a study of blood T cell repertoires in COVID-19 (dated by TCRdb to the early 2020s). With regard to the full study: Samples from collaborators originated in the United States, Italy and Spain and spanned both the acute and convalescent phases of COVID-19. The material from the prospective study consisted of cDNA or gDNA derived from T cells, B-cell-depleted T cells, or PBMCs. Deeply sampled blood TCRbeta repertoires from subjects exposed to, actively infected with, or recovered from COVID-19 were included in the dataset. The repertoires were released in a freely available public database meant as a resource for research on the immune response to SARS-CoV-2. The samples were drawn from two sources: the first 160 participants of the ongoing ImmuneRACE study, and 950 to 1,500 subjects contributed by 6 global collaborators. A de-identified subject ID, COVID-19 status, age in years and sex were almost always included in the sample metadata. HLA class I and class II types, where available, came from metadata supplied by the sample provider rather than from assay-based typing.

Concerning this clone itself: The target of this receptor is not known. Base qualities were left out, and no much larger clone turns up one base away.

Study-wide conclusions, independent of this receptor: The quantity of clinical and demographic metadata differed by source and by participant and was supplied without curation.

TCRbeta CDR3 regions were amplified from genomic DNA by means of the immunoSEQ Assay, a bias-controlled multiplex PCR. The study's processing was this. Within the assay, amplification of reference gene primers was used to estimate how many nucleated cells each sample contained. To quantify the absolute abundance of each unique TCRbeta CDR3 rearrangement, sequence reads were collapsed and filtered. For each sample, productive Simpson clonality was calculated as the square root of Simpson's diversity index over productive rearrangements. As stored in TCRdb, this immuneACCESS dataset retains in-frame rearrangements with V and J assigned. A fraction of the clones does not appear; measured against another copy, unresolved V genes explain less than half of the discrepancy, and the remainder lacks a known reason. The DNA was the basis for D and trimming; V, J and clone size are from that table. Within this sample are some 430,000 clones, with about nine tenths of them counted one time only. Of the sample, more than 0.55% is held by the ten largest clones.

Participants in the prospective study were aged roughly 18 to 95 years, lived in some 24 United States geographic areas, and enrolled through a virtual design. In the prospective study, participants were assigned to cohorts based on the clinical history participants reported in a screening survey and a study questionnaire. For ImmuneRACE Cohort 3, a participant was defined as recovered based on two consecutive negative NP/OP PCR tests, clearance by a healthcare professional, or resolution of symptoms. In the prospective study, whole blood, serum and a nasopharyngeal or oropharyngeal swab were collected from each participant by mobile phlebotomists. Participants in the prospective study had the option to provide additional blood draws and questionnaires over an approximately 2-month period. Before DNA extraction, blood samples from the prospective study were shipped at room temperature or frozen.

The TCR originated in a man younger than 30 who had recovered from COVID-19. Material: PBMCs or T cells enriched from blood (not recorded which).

The CDR3 reads CASSLYYEQYF. The nucleotides are TGTGCCAGCAGTTTATACTACGAGCAGTACTTC. Recombination connected TRBV12-3 or TRBV12-4 to TRBJ2-7; the D gene lacks a confident call. The CDR3 has 11 amino acids, counting the end cysteine and phenylalanine. Of the read, only the CDR3 DNA is kept; its 33 bases are in frame from base 1. V is reduced by 2 bases and J by 3 bases, leaving a spacing of 2 bases between them.